The following is a T cell receptor beta chain sequence with its context. From germline, CDR1 is LGHNT and CDR2 FRNRAP. The CDR3 extends over 15 amino acids. V was pared by 1 base and J by 1 base, with 11 bases between. Measured with immunoSEQ multiplex PCR; TCRdb has only the in-frame clones, and not every one. The data show some 66,000 clones, with roughly four fifths seen just once and roughly 13% held by the top ten. The data originate from a study of T cells in localized non-small cell lung cancer. This clonotype originated in a female donor at least 60 years old with stage I lung adenocarcinoma. The genes are TRBV12-5 and TRBJ2-7, with unresolved D. The material sequenced was peripheral blood, taken before any cancer treatment. This chain's CDR3 is CASGLAGRASYEQYF. The CDR3, as DNA: TGTGCTAGTGGTTTGGCCGGACGGGCGTCCTACGAGCAGTACTTC.